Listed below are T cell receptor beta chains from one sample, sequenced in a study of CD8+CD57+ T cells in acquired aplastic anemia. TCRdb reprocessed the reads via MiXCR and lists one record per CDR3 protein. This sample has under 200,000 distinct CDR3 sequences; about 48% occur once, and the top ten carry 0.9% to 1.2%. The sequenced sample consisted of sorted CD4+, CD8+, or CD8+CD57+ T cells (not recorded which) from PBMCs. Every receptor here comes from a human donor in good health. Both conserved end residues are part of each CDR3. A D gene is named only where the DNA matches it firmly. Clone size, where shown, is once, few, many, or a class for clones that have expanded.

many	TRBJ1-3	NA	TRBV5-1	TGCGCCAGCAGCTTGGCAAGCTCTGGAAACACCATATATTTT	CASSLASSGNTIYF
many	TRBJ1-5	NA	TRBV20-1	TGCAGTGCTAGAGACAGGGACACTGGTTATCAGCCCCAGCATTTT	CSARDRDTGYQPQHF
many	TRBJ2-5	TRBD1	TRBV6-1	TGTGCCAGCAGTATACAGGGGGCGGGGACCCAGTACTTC	CASSIQGAGTQYF
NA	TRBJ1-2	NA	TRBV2	TGTGCCAGCACTGGGGATTACAGATCTGATGGCTACACCTTC	CASTGDYRSDGYTF
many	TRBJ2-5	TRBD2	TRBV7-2	TGTGCCAGCAGCTTAGGCCGCGGTAGCGGGGACCAAGAGACCCAGTACTTC	CASSLGRGSGDQETQYF
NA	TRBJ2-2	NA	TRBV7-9	TGTGCCAGCAGGGCTACAGGGCCCGGGGAGCTGTTTTTT	CASRATGPGELFF
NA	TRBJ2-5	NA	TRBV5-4	TGTGCCAGCAGCTACCCCATGGTAGAGACCCAGTACTTC	CASSYPMVETQYF
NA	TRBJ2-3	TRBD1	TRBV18	TGTGCCAGCTCGTCCTTTATCGGGGACAGAGACTATCAGTATTTT	CASSSFIGDRDYQYF
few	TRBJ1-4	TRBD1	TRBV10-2	TGCGCCAGCAACCGAGGGGGCGAAAAACTGTTTTTT	CASNRGGEKLFF
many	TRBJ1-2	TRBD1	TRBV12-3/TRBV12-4	TGTGCCAGCAGTTGGGGACAGGGAAGCTATGGCTACACCTTC	CASSWGQGSYGYTF
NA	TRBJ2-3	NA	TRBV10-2	TGTGCCAGCAGTGAGTGGGGGGCGAGCACAGATACGCAGTATTTT	CASSEWGASTDTQYF
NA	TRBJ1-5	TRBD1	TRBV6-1	TGTGCCAGCAGTGAAGCAGGGGGCGATCAGCCCCAGCATTTT	CASSEAGGDQPQHF
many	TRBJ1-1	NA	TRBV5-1	TGCGCCAGCAGCTTGACAGGTAACACTGAAGCTTTCTTT	CASSLTGNTEAFF
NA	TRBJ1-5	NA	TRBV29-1	TGCAGCGTTGTTCGCCTAGCGGAAGAGACCCAGCATTTT	CSVVRLAEETQHF
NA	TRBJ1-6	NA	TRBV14	TGTGCCAGCAGCCCTCAACCTAATTCACCCCTCCACTTT	CASSPQPNSPLHF
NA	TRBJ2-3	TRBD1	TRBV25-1	TGTGCCAGCAGTGACTCTGACAGGGGTGCAGATACGCAGTATTTT	CASSDSDRGADTQYF
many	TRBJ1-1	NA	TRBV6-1	TGTGCCAGCAGGTCCACCACACGGATGAACACTGAAGCTTTCTTT	CASRSTTRMNTEAFF
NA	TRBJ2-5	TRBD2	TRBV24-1	TGTGCCACCAGTGACCTACCGGGACTAAAAGAGACCCAGTACTTC	CATSDLPGLKETQYF
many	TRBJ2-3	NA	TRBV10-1	TGCGCCAGCGCCGTAGCGGGCACAGATACGCAGTATTTT	CASAVAGTDTQYF
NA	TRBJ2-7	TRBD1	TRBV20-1	TGCAGTGCTAGAGTTCCAGGGGGCGTTTACGAGCAGTACTTC	CSARVPGGVYEQYF
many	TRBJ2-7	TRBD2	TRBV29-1	TGCAGCGTGTCCACTAGCGGGAACCACCTCGAGCAGTACTTC	CSVSTSGNHLEQYF
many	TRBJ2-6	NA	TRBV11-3	TGTGCCAGCAGCCCAGGGGTATCTGGGGCCAACGTCCTGACTTTC	CASSPGVSGANVLTF
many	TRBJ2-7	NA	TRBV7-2	TGTGCCAGCAGCCTCCTGGGTCGGGGGCCACTACCCTACGAGCAGTACTTC	CASSLLGRGPLPYEQYF
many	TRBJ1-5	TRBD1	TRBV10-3	TGTGCCATCGGGACAGGGGATCAGCCCCAGCATTTT	CAIGTGDQPQHF
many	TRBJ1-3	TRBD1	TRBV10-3	TGTGCCATCAGTGCGCGTCCCGGGACAGGGGCCGGGGAAGGAAACACCATATATTTT	CAISARPGTGAGEGNTIYF
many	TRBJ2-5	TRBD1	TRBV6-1	TGTGCCAGCACTGGCAGGGGGCGTTTTGAGACCCAGTACTTC	CASTGRGRFETQYF
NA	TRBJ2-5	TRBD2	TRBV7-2	TGTGCCAGCAGGCTCGGGGGGGGACGAGAGACCCAGTACTTC	CASRLGGGRETQYF
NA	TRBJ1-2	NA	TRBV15	TGTGCCACCAGCCGGTCGGGACCCGCTTATGGCTACACCTTC	CATSRSGPAYGYTF
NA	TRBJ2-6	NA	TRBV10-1	TGCGCCAGCAGTGAGTCCGGGGCCGGGGCCAACGTCCTGACTTTC	CASSESGAGANVLTF
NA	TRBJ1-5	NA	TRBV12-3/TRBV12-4	TGTGCCAGCAGTCCCAGTCCGACAAACAATCAGCCCCAGCATTTT	CASSPSPTNNQPQHF
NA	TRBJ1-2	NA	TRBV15	TGTGCCACCAGCAGAGATCCCGATTATGGCTACACCTTC	CATSRDPDYGYTF
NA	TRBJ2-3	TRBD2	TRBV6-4	TGTGCCAGCAGTCAGCGGGGTAGCACAGATACGCAGTATTTT	CASSQRGSTDTQYF
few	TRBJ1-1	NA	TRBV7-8	TGTGCCAGCAGGCAGATTTACACTGAAGCTTTCTTT	CASRQIYTEAFF
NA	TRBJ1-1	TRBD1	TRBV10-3	TGTGCCATCAAAAGGGGGCTAGACACTGAAGCTTTCTTT	CAIKRGLDTEAFF
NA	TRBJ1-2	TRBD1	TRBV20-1	TGCAGTGCTACAAGCGACAGGGGGACGTATGGCTACACCTTC	CSATSDRGTYGYTF
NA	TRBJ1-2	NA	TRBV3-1	TGTGCCAGCAGCCAAGGGGAGGCTGGCTACACCTTC	CASSQGEAGYTF
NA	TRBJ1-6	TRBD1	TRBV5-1	TGCGCCAGCAGGTTACCGGGACAGAATTCACCCCTCCACTTT	CASRLPGQNSPLHF
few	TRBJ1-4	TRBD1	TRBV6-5	TGTGCCAGCAGTTACGGGACAGGGGGCATAGCTAATGAAAAACTGTTTTTT	CASSYGTGGIANEKLFF
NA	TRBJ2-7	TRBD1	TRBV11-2	TGTGCCAGCAGCCTCAGGGACAGGTTCTTATCCTACGAGCAGTACTTC	CASSLRDRFLSYEQYF
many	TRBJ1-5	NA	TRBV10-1	TGCGCCAGCACTCAAGGGGAGGGGGGAAGAGGCAATCAGCCCCAGCATTTT	CASTQGEGGRGNQPQHF
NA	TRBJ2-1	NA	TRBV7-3	TGTGCCAGCAGCTTAACGTCCGACAGTTCATACAATGAGCAGTTCTTC	CASSLTSDSSYNEQFF